This T cell receptor (beta chain) stems from a study of blood T cell repertoires in COVID-19. Assay used: immunoSEQ multiplex PCR; TCRdb lists only in-frame clones, some missing. The sample includes roughly 250,000 clones, 82% seen only once; the top ten take around 5%. After removal of 5 bases from V and 6 bases from J, the junction contained 10 bases not matched to a gene. This CDR3 has 15 amino acids. Germline V lookup: CDR1 SGHVS, CDR2 FQNEAQ. The receptor's source is an older woman with acute or convalescent COVID-19. Sequences were obtained from peripheral blood. The chain couples TRBV7-8 to TRBJ1-1; 9 nucleotides agree with TRBD1. DNA for the CDR3: TGTGCCAGCAGCAAATCCCGGGACAGGGTCGCTGAAGCTTTCTTT. Translated: CASSKSRDRVAEAFF.